A selection of T cell receptor beta chains follows, all from one sample in a study of Graves' ophthalmopathy and Graves' hyperthyroidism. MiXCR, applied by TCRdb to the multiplex PCR reads, yields one record per CDR3 protein. The sample includes about 1.1 million distinct CDR3 sequences, about 38% seen only once; the top ten take around 10%. The source material was peripheral blood or thyroid tissue (not recorded which). The source is an adult man with Graves' hyperthyroidism. Each CDR3 is given without its conserved first and last residue. Each record gives: J gene, V gene, D gene, CDR3 protein. A D gene is named only where the DNA matches it firmly.

TRBJ1-5,TRBV20-1,-,SAKGQPQH
TRBJ2-7,TRBV25-1,-,ASQGWAYEQY
TRBJ1-1,TRBV19,TRBD1,ASIKDRGTNTEAF
TRBJ1-2,TRBV19,-,ASSIAAQYYGYT
TRBJ2-7,TRBV15,TRBD1,ATSTTGTGKSELTYEQY
TRBJ1-5,TRBV20-1,TRBD1,SAREGGTGDNQPQH
TRBJ1-1,TRBV5-8,-,ASSSGITTEAF
TRBJ1-5,TRBV10-3,-,ASSPTGFAQPQH
TRBJ2-7,TRBV5-1,-,ASRATYVWEQY
TRBJ1-1,TRBV6-5,-,ASSRPEAGAGTEAF
TRBJ2-5,TRBV11-2,-,ASSLGGVGQPQY
TRBJ1-1,TRBV2,TRBD1,ASTRGPRPEAF
TRBJ2-3,TRBV20-1,-,SVRVGGLGDTQY
TRBJ1-4,TRBV6-5,TRBD1,ASSELQPGQARKLF
TRBJ2-7,TRBV11-2,-,ASSLGRGGGEQY
TRBJ2-7,TRBV12-3/TRBV12-4,-,ASRQEGEGTYEQY
TRBJ2-7,TRBV10-3,TRBD1,ASSPTGGREQY
TRBJ2-5,TRBV12-3/TRBV12-4,-,ASSLSSSRAETQY
TRBJ2-5,TRBV5-8,TRBD2,ASSPELAGARSWGETQY
TRBJ2-2,TRBV9,TRBD2,ASSLILAGNTGELF
TRBJ2-5,TRBV19,TRBD1,ASSIGDRGLETQY
TRBJ2-7,TRBV20-1,-,SARDMGGPYEQY
TRBJ1-5,TRBV10-3,-,AIRDTNQPQH
TRBJ1-2,TRBV19,-,ASSNGGNYGYT
TRBJ2-7,TRBV7-9,-,ASSSARGHFYEQY
TRBJ1-1,TRBV11-1,-,ASSSRTGGGASNTEAF
TRBJ1-2,TRBV24-1,TRBD1,ATSDWGQGDDYGYT
TRBJ1-1,TRBV5-6,-,ASSLDMVLGYTEAF
TRBJ2-7,TRBV15,-,ATSDDGGQIYEQY
TRBJ2-2,TRBV10-1,-,ASSERGFSSPGELF
TRBJ2-3,TRBV10-1,-,ASSEQRLGNTDTQY
TRBJ1-4,TRBV20-1,-,SASGTLTNEKLF
TRBJ2-7,TRBV27,-,ASSLKRDSYYEQY
TRBJ1-6,TRBV10-3,-,ASSPTGNRSPLH
TRBJ1-2,TRBV7-9,-,ASSEGAGANYGYT
TRBJ1-4,TRBV2,TRBD1,ASSDDRATNEKLF
TRBJ2-3,TRBV25-1,TRBD1,ASSGLEGQGYSDTQY
TRBJ1-3,TRBV20-1,-,SARGGTDPGNTIY
TRBJ2-5,TRBV10-3,TRBD1,AIKLTGAQETQY
TRBJ1-4,TRBV15,-,ATSRGRLAKANEKLF
TRBJ2-5,TRBV7-9,-,ASSSPDRNQETQY
TRBJ2-7,TRBV12-3/TRBV12-4,-,ASSFRDFPSNEQY
TRBJ1-5,TRBV10-3,-,AISHSNWGAQPQH
TRBJ2-2,TRBV18,-,ASSLMDGNTGELF
TRBJ2-7,TRBV20-1,TRBD2,SASASGLSYEQY
TRBJ2-7,TRBV10-3,-,AISELAQVKY
TRBJ1-1,TRBV5-4,TRBD1,ASSLSRGIMNTEAF
TRBJ2-7,TRBV7-8,TRBD2,ASSAPLAGYYEQY
TRBJ2-7,TRBV6-5,TRBD1,ASSSTGGDNYEQY
TRBJ2-7,TRBV25-1,TRBD1,ASSIWDRASYEQY